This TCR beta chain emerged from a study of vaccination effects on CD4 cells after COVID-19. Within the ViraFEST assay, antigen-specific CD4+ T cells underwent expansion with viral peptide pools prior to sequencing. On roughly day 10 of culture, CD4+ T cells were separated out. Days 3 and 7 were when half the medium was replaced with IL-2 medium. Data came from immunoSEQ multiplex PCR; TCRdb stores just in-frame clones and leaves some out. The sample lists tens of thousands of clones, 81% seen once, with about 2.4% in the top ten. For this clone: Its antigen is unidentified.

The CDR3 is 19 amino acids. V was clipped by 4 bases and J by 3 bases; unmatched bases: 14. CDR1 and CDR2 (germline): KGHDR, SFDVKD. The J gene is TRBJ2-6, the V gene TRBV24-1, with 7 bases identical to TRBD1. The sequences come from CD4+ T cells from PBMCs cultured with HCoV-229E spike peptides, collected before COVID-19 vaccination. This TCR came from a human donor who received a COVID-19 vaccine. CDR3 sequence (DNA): TGTGCCACCAGTGACCCAACAGGGGACGGAACTGATGGGGCCAACGTCCTGACTTTC. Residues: CATSDPTGDGTDGANVLTF.